Listed below are T cell receptor beta chains from one sample, sequenced in a study of OX40 agonist ivuxolimab in advanced cancers. Libraries were prepared by immunoSEQ multiplex PCR; TCRdb keeps only in-frame clonotypes and omits some of them. This table holds about 30,000 clones, around 82% found once. The sequencing here drew on CD4+ or CD8+ T cells sorted from blood, taken in a trial of the OX40 agonist ivuxolimab. All receptors derive from an adult with an advanced solid tumor such as melanoma, head and neck, liver or kidney cancer. CDR3s include the opening cysteine and the closing phenylalanine or tryptophan. Each record gives: CDR3 protein, CDR3 DNA, V gene, clone size, D gene, J gene. A D gene is named only where the DNA matches it firmly. The size of a clone is reported for some rows only, either as once, few or many, or as a class for expanded clones.

cdr3_aa: CASSYPTGESTDTQYF
cdr3_nt: TGTGCCAGCAGCTATCCAACAGGGGAAAGCACAGATACGCAGTATTTT
v_call: TRBV5-4
clone_size: -
d_call: TRBD1
j_call: TRBJ2-3

cdr3_aa: CASSLKGRLGTQYF
cdr3_nt: TGTGCCAGCAGTTTAAAGGGGCGGCTTGGTACGCAGTATTTT
v_call: TRBV27
clone_size: -
d_call: -
j_call: TRBJ2-3

cdr3_aa: CASSQGAGQISTDTQYF
cdr3_nt: TGCGCCAGCAGCCAAGGAGCTGGACAGATAAGCACAGATACGCAGTATTTT
v_call: TRBV4-1
clone_size: -
d_call: -
j_call: TRBJ2-3

cdr3_aa: CASSTRRGAEAFF
cdr3_nt: TGTGCCAGTAGTACCAGGAGAGGGGCTGAAGCTTTCTTT
v_call: TRBV19
clone_size: -
d_call: -
j_call: TRBJ1-1

cdr3_aa: CASSFAPDSTGELFF
cdr3_nt: TGCGCCAGCAGTTTCGCCCCGGACAGTACCGGGGAGCTGTTTTTT
v_call: TRBV10-1
clone_size: -
d_call: -
j_call: TRBJ2-2

cdr3_aa: CSVGEWTYEQYF
cdr3_nt: TGCAGCGTTGGGGAGTGGACCTACGAGCAGTACTTC
v_call: TRBV29-1
clone_size: -
d_call: -
j_call: TRBJ2-7

cdr3_aa: CASRKHQTGQNIQYF
cdr3_nt: TGTGCCAGCAGAAAACACCAGACAGGCCAAAACATTCAGTACTTC
v_call: TRBV5-6
clone_size: -
d_call: -
j_call: TRBJ2-4

cdr3_aa: CASSHGVQAGDNEQFF
cdr3_nt: TGCGCCAGCAGCCACGGGGTCCAAGCGGGGGACAATGAGCAGTTCTTC
v_call: TRBV4-3
clone_size: -
d_call: TRBD2
j_call: TRBJ2-1

cdr3_aa: CATCSARSYEQYF
cdr3_nt: TGTGCCACCTGTAGCGCCCGATCCTACGAGCAGTACTTC
v_call: TRBV2
clone_size: -
d_call: -
j_call: TRBJ2-7

cdr3_aa: CASSPPSEGRRGYTF
cdr3_nt: TGTGCCAGCAGCCCTCCGAGCGAGGGGCGAAGGGGCTACACCTTC
v_call: TRBV7-9
clone_size: -
d_call: -
j_call: TRBJ1-2

cdr3_aa: CASSLVAGGEGEQYF
cdr3_nt: TGTGCCAGCAGCTTAGTGGCGGGAGGGGAGGGGGAGCAGTACTTC
v_call: TRBV11-2
clone_size: -
d_call: TRBD2
j_call: TRBJ2-7

cdr3_aa: CASSWGSSYNEQFF
cdr3_nt: TGTGCCAGTAGTTGGGGGAGCTCCTACAATGAGCAGTTCTTC
v_call: TRBV19
clone_size: -
d_call: -
j_call: TRBJ2-1

cdr3_aa: CASKVGIATEVFF
cdr3_nt: TGTGCCAGCAAGGTCGGGATAGCAACAGAGGTGTTCTTC
v_call: TRBV27
clone_size: -
d_call: -
j_call: TRBJ2-1

cdr3_aa: CASSSSGNHYEQYF
cdr3_nt: TGTGCCAGCAGCTCATCCGGGAACCACTACGAGCAGTACTTC
v_call: TRBV11-1
clone_size: -
d_call: -
j_call: TRBJ2-7

cdr3_aa: CAISESSPGGLNYEQYF
cdr3_nt: TGTGCCATCAGTGAGTCTAGTCCGGGGGGCCTAAACTACGAGCAGTACTTC
v_call: TRBV10-3
clone_size: few
d_call: -
j_call: TRBJ2-7

cdr3_aa: CASSLTGEKLFF
cdr3_nt: TGTGCCAGCAGCTTGACAGGGGAAAAACTGTTTTTT
v_call: TRBV5-6
clone_size: -
d_call: -
j_call: TRBJ1-4

cdr3_aa: CASSLGRTGSNEQYF
cdr3_nt: TGTGCCAGCAGCTTAGGCCGGACAGGGTCTAACGAGCAGTACTTC
v_call: TRBV7-9
clone_size: -
d_call: TRBD1
j_call: TRBJ2-7

cdr3_aa: CASSQAVDWETQYF
cdr3_nt: TGCGCCAGCAGCCAAGCGGTAGACTGGGAGACCCAGTACTTC
v_call: TRBV4-1
clone_size: -
d_call: -
j_call: TRBJ2-5

cdr3_aa: CASSPARGLYTEAFF
cdr3_nt: TGTGCCAGCAGCCCAGCGAGGGGGCTCTACACTGAAGCTTTCTTT
v_call: TRBV5-6
clone_size: few
d_call: TRBD1
j_call: TRBJ1-1

cdr3_aa: CASSTTISGNTIYF
cdr3_nt: TGTGCCAGTAGTACTACAATCTCTGGAAACACCATATATTTT
v_call: TRBV19
clone_size: -
d_call: -
j_call: TRBJ1-3

cdr3_aa: CASSSPGLPTQYF
cdr3_nt: TGTGCCAGCAGCTCACCGGGACTCCCGACCCAGTACTTC
v_call: TRBV7-9
clone_size: once
d_call: -
j_call: TRBJ2-5

cdr3_aa: CATSGGGSSNEQFF
cdr3_nt: TGCGCCACCTCGGGGGGAGGAAGCTCCAATGAGCAGTTCTTC
v_call: TRBV4-1
clone_size: -
d_call: TRBD2
j_call: TRBJ2-1

cdr3_aa: CASDRESYNEQFF
cdr3_nt: TGCGCCTCGGACAGGGAGTCCTACAATGAGCAGTTCTTC
v_call: TRBV29-1
clone_size: -
d_call: TRBD1
j_call: TRBJ2-1

cdr3_aa: CASSVGTDNQPQHF
cdr3_nt: TGTGCCAGCAGCGTTGGGACAGATAATCAGCCCCAGCATTTT
v_call: TRBV9
clone_size: -
d_call: TRBD1
j_call: TRBJ1-5

cdr3_aa: CASRTGGTEAFF
cdr3_nt: TGCGCCAGCAGGACAGGGGGCACTGAAGCTTTCTTT
v_call: TRBV5-1
clone_size: -
d_call: TRBD1
j_call: TRBJ1-1

cdr3_aa: CASRHEWTGGSPLHF
cdr3_nt: TGTGCCAGCAGACACGAATGGACAGGAGGTTCACCCCTCCACTTT
v_call: TRBV6-6
clone_size: -
d_call: TRBD1
j_call: TRBJ1-6

cdr3_aa: CASSYSSFYEQYF
cdr3_nt: TGTGCCAGCAGTTACTCCTCTTTCTACGAGCAGTACTTC
v_call: TRBV6-5
clone_size: many
d_call: -
j_call: TRBJ2-7

cdr3_aa: CASSEGTSGFSYEQYF
cdr3_nt: TGTGCCAGCAGTGAAGGGACTAGCGGATTCTCCTACGAGCAGTACTTC
v_call: TRBV2
clone_size: few
d_call: TRBD2
j_call: TRBJ2-7

cdr3_aa: CASSSLYNEQFF
cdr3_nt: TGTGCCAGCAGTTCCCTTTACAATGAGCAGTTCTTC
v_call: TRBV28
clone_size: -
d_call: -
j_call: TRBJ2-1

cdr3_aa: CASSEGLWNEQFF
cdr3_nt: TGTGCCAGCAGTGAGGGACTATGGAACGAGCAGTTCTTC
v_call: TRBV2
clone_size: few
d_call: TRBD2
j_call: TRBJ2-1

cdr3_aa: CASSVESSGSTDTQYF
cdr3_nt: TGTGCCAGCAGCGTAGAGTCTAGCGGTAGCACAGATACGCAGTATTTT
v_call: TRBV9
clone_size: -
d_call: TRBD2
j_call: TRBJ2-3

cdr3_aa: CASSPRTSRGYGYTF
cdr3_nt: TGTGCCAGCAGCCCCCGGACCTCAAGGGGCTATGGCTACACCTTC
v_call: TRBV7-9
clone_size: -
d_call: -
j_call: TRBJ1-2

cdr3_aa: CASSRGANEKLFF
cdr3_nt: TGTGCCAGCTCCAGGGGGGCGAATGAAAAACTGTTTTTT
v_call: TRBV6-6
clone_size: -
d_call: TRBD1
j_call: TRBJ1-4

cdr3_aa: CASSSSESPYNEQFF
cdr3_nt: TGTGCCAGCAGCTCATCGGAGTCCCCCTACAATGAGCAGTTCTTC
v_call: TRBV11-3
clone_size: -
d_call: -
j_call: TRBJ2-1

cdr3_aa: CASSGVEQYF
cdr3_nt: TGTGCCAGCAGTGGGGTCGAGCAGTACTTC
v_call: TRBV2
clone_size: -
d_call: -
j_call: TRBJ2-7

cdr3_aa: CASNLGGLSTEAFF
cdr3_nt: TGCGCCAGTAACCTCGGTGGCTTAAGCACTGAAGCTTTCTTT
v_call: TRBV5-1
clone_size: -
d_call: -
j_call: TRBJ1-1

cdr3_aa: CASSGGRGRTEAFF
cdr3_nt: TGCGCCAGCAGTGGGGGCAGGGGAAGGACTGAAGCTTTCTTT
v_call: TRBV10-1
clone_size: -
d_call: -
j_call: TRBJ1-1

cdr3_aa: CASKVHRYEQYF
cdr3_nt: TGTGCCAGCAAGGTTCACCGCTACGAGCAGTACTTC
v_call: TRBV2
clone_size: -
d_call: -
j_call: TRBJ2-7

cdr3_aa: CASRGGTSYEQYF
cdr3_nt: TGTGCCAGCAGGGGAGGGACTAGCTACGAGCAGTACTTC
v_call: TRBV2
clone_size: few
d_call: TRBD2
j_call: TRBJ2-7

cdr3_aa: CASSVEGANEKLFF
cdr3_nt: TGTGCCAGCAGCGTAGAAGGGGCTAATGAAAAACTGTTTTTT
v_call: TRBV9
clone_size: -
d_call: -
j_call: TRBJ1-4

cdr3_aa: CASSFKDSPLHF
cdr3_nt: TGTGCCAGCAGCTTTAAGGATTCACCCCTCCACTTT
v_call: TRBV13
clone_size: few
d_call: -
j_call: TRBJ1-6

cdr3_aa: CASSVSYNEQFF
cdr3_nt: TGTGCCAGCAGCGTATCCTACAATGAGCAGTTCTTC
v_call: TRBV5-6
clone_size: -
d_call: -
j_call: TRBJ2-1

cdr3_aa: CATLGGQPQHF
cdr3_nt: TGTGCCACCCTGGGGGGTCAGCCCCAGCATTTT
v_call: TRBV12-1
clone_size: -
d_call: -
j_call: TRBJ1-5

cdr3_aa: CASSIWDRGGNQPQHF
cdr3_nt: TGTGCCAGTAGTATATGGGACAGGGGTGGGAATCAGCCCCAGCATTTT
v_call: TRBV19
clone_size: -
d_call: TRBD1
j_call: TRBJ1-5

cdr3_aa: CASSVGTGRYGYTF
cdr3_nt: TGTGCCAGCAGCGTAGGGACAGGGAGGTATGGCTACACCTTC
v_call: TRBV9
clone_size: -
d_call: TRBD1
j_call: TRBJ1-2

cdr3_aa: CASSRTSGRDYNEQFF
cdr3_nt: TGTGCCAGCAGCAGGACTAGCGGGAGGGACTACAATGAGCAGTTCTTC
v_call: TRBV28
clone_size: -
d_call: TRBD2
j_call: TRBJ2-1

cdr3_aa: CASSPYPWAGRVQETQYF
cdr3_nt: TGTGCCAGCAGTCCATACCCTTGGGCAGGGCGAGTTCAAGAGACCCAGTACTTC
v_call: TRBV27
clone_size: many
d_call: -
j_call: TRBJ2-5

cdr3_aa: CAWSGEWGRRETQYF
cdr3_nt: TGTGCCTGGAGTGGGGAATGGGGGCGCCGGGAGACCCAGTACTTC
v_call: TRBV30
clone_size: -
d_call: -
j_call: TRBJ2-5

cdr3_aa: CASSPTGWSGANVLTF
cdr3_nt: TGCGCCAGCAGCCCGACCGGGTGGTCTGGGGCCAACGTCCTGACTTTC
v_call: TRBV4-1
clone_size: -
d_call: -
j_call: TRBJ2-6

cdr3_aa: CASSYGQVNTEAFF
cdr3_nt: TGTGCCAGCAGTTACGGGCAGGTCAACACTGAAGCTTTCTTT
v_call: TRBV6-5
clone_size: once
d_call: -
j_call: TRBJ1-1

cdr3_aa: CASSQDPGLAGTSQFF
cdr3_nt: TGCGCCAGCAGCCAAGATCCGGGACTAGCGGGAACGTCTCAGTTCTTC
v_call: TRBV4-1
clone_size: -
d_call: TRBD2
j_call: TRBJ2-1

cdr3_aa: CASRKGGENTEAFF
cdr3_nt: TGTGCCAGCAGGAAAGGGGGGGAAAACACTGAAGCTTTCTTT
v_call: TRBV27
clone_size: -
d_call: -
j_call: TRBJ1-1

cdr3_aa: CASSLDFGPYEQYF
cdr3_nt: TGTGCCAGCAGCTTAGATTTTGGGCCCTACGAGCAGTACTTC
v_call: TRBV11-2
clone_size: -
d_call: -
j_call: TRBJ2-7

cdr3_aa: CAWTDSLAKNIQYF
cdr3_nt: TGTGCCTGGACGGACAGTTTAGCCAAAAACATTCAGTACTTC
v_call: TRBV30
clone_size: -
d_call: -
j_call: TRBJ2-4

cdr3_aa: CASSQEIIRETQYF
cdr3_nt: TGCGCCAGCAGCCAAGAGATCATACGGGAGACCCAGTACTTC
v_call: TRBV4-1
clone_size: -
d_call: -
j_call: TRBJ2-5

cdr3_aa: CASSRTGVAGGLDGELFF
cdr3_nt: TGTGCCAGCAGCCGGACCGGGGTAGCGGGGGGCCTAGACGGGGAGCTGTTTTTT
v_call: TRBV7-3
clone_size: -
d_call: TRBD2
j_call: TRBJ2-2

cdr3_aa: CASSLDGVNGPQHF
cdr3_nt: TGTGCCAGCAGTTTAGATGGGGTAAATGGACCCCAGCATTTT
v_call: TRBV28
clone_size: -
d_call: -
j_call: TRBJ1-5